This T cell receptor beta chain was obtained from a study of blood T cell repertoires in COVID-19. Whole-study context: The samples span acute and convalescent COVID-19 from the United States, Italy and Spain. The cDNA or gDNA used as material had been derived from T cells, B-cell-depleted T cells, or PBMCs.

Only in-frame clones appear in the TCRdb table, and some are missing; sequencing was by immunoSEQ multiplex PCR. The sample lists some 200,000 clones; approximately 90% were seen once. Losses at the gene ends were 0 bases for V and 5 bases for J; bases not matched to a gene: 3. This CDR3 spans 16 amino acids. Germline values: CDR1 ENHRY, CDR2 SYGVKD. Input material: peripheral blood. The gene calls are TRBV10-3 and TRBJ2-5; 13 bases map to TRBD2. The TCR originated in a man older than 75 with acute or convalescent COVID-19. The CDR3 reads CAISESGTSGTETQYF. The CDR3 nucleotides are TGTGCCATCAGTGAGTCGGGGACTAGCGGGACGGAGACCCAGTACTTC.